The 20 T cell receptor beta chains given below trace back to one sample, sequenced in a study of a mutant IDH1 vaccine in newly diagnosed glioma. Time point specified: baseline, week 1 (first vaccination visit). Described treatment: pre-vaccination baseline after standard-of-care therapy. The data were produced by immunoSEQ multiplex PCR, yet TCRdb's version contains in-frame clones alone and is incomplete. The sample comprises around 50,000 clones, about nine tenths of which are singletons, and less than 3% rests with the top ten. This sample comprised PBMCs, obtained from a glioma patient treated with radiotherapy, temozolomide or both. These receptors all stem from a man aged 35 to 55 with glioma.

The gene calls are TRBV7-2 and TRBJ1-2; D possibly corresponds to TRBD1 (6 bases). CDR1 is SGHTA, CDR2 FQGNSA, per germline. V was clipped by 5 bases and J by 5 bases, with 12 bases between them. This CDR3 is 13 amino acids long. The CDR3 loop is CASSKDRQYGYTF. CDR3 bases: TGTGCCAGCAGCAAGGACAGACAATATGGCTACACCTTC.

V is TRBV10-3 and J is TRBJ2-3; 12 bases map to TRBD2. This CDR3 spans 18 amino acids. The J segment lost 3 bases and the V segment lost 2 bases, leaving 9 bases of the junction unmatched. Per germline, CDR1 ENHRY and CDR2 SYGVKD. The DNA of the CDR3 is TGTGCCATCAGTGAGACAGTGACTAGCGGGAGTGGTACAGATACGCAGTATTTT. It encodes CAISETVTSGSGTDTQYF.

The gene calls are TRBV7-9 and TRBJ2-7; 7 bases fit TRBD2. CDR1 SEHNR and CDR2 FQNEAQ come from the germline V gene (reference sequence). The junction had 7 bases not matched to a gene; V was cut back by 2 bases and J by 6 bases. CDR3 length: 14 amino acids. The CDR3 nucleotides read TGTGCCAGCAGCTTACTCGGGGGGACGGGCGAGCAGTACTTC. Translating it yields CASSLLGGTGEQYF.

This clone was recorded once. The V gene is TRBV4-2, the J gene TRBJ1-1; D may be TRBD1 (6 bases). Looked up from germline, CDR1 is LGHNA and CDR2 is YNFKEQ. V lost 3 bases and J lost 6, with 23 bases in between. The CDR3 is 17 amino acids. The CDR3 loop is CASSHRTPSRGVAEAFF. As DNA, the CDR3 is TGTGCCAGCAGCCACCGGACACCCTCGAGGGGGGTCGCTGAAGCTTTCTTT.

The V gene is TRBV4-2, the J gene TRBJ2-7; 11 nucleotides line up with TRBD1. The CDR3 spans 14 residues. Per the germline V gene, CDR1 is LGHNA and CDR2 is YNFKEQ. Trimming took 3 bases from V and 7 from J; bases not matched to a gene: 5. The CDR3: CASSHGTGGWEQYF. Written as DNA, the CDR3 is TGTGCCAGCAGCCACGGGACAGGGGGGTGGGAGCAGTACTTC.

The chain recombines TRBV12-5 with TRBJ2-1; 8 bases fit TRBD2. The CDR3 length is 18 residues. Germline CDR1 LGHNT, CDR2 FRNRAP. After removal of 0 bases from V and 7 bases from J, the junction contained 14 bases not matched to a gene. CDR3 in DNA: TGTGCTAGTGGTTTGGTAGCGGGAGTACATTTAGATGGTAATGAGCAGTTCTTC. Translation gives CASGLVAGVHLDGNEQFF.

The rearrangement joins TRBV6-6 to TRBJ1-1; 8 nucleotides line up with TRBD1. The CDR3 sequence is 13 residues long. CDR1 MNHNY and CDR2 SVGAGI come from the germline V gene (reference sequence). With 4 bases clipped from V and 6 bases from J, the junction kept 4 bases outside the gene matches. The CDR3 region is CASSSDRASEAFF. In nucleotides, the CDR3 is TGTGCCAGCAGTTCGGACAGGGCCTCTGAAGCTTTCTTT.

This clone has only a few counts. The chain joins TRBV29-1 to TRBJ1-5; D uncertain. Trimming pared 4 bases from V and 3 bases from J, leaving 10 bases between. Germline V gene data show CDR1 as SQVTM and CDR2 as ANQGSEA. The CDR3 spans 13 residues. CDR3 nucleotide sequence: TGCAGCGTTGCGGAGCAGGTCAATCAGCCCCAGCATTTT. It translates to CSVAEQVNQPQHF.

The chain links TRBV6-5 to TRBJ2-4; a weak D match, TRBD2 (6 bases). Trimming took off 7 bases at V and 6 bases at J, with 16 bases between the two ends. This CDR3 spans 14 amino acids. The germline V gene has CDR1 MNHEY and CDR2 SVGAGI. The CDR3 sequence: CASTARRGLNIQYF. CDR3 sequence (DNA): TGTGCCAGCACCGCAAGGAGGGGACTAAACATTCAGTACTTC.

The chain's CDR3 is CASSQSPASSYEQYF. The CDR3 DNA reads as TGTGCCAGCAGCCAATCCCCGGCTAGCTCCTACGAGCAGTACTTC. The V call is TRBV4-2, the J call TRBJ2-7; D is unresolved. The CDR3 runs to 15 residues. The germline gives CDR1 LGHNA, CDR2 YNFKEQ. V was clipped by 2 bases and J by 0 bases, with 11 bases between them.

This CDR3 reads CASSLDQLLAASEQFF. The CDR3 coding sequence is TGTGCCAGCAGCTTGGATCAACTCCTCGCCGCCAGTGAGCAGTTCTTC. This sequence joins TRBV5-4 and TRBJ2-1; D remains ambiguous. The CDR3 loop spans 16 amino acids. V was cut by 0 bases and J by 9 bases, with 19 bases left in between. Per germline, CDR1 SGHNT and CDR2 YYREEE (reference sequence).

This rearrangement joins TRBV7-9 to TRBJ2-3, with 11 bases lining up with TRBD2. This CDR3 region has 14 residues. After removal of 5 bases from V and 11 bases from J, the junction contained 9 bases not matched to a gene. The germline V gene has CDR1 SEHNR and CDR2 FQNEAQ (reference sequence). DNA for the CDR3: TGTGCCAGCAGCGGACGGCCTAGCGGGAGGAAGCAGTATTTT. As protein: CASSGRPSGRKQYF.

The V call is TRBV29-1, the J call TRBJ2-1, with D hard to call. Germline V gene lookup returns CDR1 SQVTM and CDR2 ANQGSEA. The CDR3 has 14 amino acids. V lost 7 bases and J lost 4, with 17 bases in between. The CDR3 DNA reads TGCAGCGCCGGCGCGGCGGAGTCATACAATGAGCAGTTCTTC. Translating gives CSAGAAESYNEQFF.

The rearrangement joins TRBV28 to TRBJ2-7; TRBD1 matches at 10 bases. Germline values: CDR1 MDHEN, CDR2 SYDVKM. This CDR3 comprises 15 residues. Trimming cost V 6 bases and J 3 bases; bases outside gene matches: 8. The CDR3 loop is CASRPGTGVNYEQYF. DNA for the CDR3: TGTGCCAGCAGGCCCGGGACAGGGGTTAACTACGAGCAGTACTTC.

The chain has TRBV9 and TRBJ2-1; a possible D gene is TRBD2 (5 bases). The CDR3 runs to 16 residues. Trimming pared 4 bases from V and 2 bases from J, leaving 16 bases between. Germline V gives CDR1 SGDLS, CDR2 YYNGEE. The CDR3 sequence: CASSTLGGGPYNEQFF. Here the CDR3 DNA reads TGTGCCAGCAGCACCCTAGGTGGAGGCCCCTACAATGAGCAGTTCTTC.

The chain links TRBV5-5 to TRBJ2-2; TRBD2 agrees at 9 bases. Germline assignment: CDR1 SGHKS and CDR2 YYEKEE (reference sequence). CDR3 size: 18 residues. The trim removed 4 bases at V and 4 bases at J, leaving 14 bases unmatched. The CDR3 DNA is TGTGCCAGCAGCCTACCTTCTTTGCGGGAGGGCCTCACCGGGGAGCTGTTTTTT. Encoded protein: CASSLPSLREGLTGELFF.

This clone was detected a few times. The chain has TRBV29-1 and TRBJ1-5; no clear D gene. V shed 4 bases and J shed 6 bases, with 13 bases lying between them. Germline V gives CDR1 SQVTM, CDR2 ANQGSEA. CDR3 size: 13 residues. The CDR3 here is CSVGTARGQPQHF. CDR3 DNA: TGCAGCGTTGGCACAGCTCGAGGTCAGCCCCAGCATTTT.

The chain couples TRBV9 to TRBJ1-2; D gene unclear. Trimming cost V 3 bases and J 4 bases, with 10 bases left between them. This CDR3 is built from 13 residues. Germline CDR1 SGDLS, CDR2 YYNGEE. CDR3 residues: CASSAQGGYGYTF. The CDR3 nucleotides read TGTGCCAGCAGCGCCCAAGGAGGCTATGGCTACACCTTC.

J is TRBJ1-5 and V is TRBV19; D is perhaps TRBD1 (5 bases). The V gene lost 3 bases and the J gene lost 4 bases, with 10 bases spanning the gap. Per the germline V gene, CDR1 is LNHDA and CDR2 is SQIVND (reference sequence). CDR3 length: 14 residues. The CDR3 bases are TGTGCCAGTAGTATGGGGTGGGGGAATCAGCCCCAGCATTTT. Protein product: CASSMGWGNQPQHF.

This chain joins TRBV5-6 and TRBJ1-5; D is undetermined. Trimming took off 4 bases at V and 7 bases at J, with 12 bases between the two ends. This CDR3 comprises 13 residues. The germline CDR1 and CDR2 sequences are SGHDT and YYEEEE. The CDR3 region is CASSRWSWQPQHF. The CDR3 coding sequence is TGTGCCAGCAGCAGATGGAGTTGGCAGCCCCAGCATTTT. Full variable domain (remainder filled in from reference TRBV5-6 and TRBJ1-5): DAGVTQSPTHLIKTRGQQVTLRCSPKSGHDTVSWYQQALGQGPQFIFQYYEEEERQRGNFPDRFSGHQFPNYSSELNVNALLLGDSALYLCASSRWSWQPQHFGDGTRLSIL.